The 2 T cell receptor beta chains below were found in one sample sequenced in a study of shared clonotypes between healthy human individuals. The assay was immunoSEQ multiplex PCR, and TCRdb's table has in-frame clones only and misses some. The data show 2,500,000 or so clones, with 80% to 95% seen just once and approximately 0.4% held by the top ten. Sequencing was done on a sample of naive CD4+ T cells from PBMCs. Subset indicated: CD45RA+ positively selected. The receptors were gathered from a young man in good health. Some clones in this sample may be carry-over from other donors' samples.

Only a few counts were recorded for this clone. The same CDR3 also results from other DNA sequences found in this sample. This chain joins TRBV6-5 and TRBJ2-3; D is unresolved. V dropped 5 bases and J dropped 6 bases, with 6 bases sitting between them. CDR1 and CDR2 from the germline V gene are MNHEY and SVGAGI. The CDR3 sequence is 11 residues long. CDR3 sequence reads: CASSRKDTQYF. The CDR3 region has the DNA TGTGCCAGCAGTCGAAAGGATACGCAGTATTTT.

This rearrangement joins TRBV28 to TRBJ2-7, with a possible D match to TRBD2 (6 bases). The CDR3 length is 16 residues. Germline CDR1 and CDR2: MDHEN and SYDVKM. Trimming took 5 bases from V and 3 from J, leaving 20 bases between them. CDR3 sequence (DNA): TGTGCCAGCAGTCCTCCCATCCTAGCGCAGGTCTACGAGCAGTACTTC. Translation: CASSPPILAQVYEQYF.